This section outlines one TCR beta chain sequence together with its context. Original data processing: The assay estimated nucleated cells by amplifying reference gene primers. Generated by immunoSEQ multiplex PCR, the TCRdb table keeps only in-frame clones and is missing some. That table supplies the V and J calls and clone size; D and trimming were determined from the DNA. The sample comprises some 370,000 clones, about four fifths of which are singletons, and about 4.8% rests with the top ten. Categorization into cohorts depended on clinical history that participants reported. The sample originates from a study of blood T cell repertoires in COVID-19. Looking at the study overall: Spain, Italy and the United States supplied samples that represented acute and convalescent COVID-19. PBMCs, B-cell-depleted T cells, or T cells were the source of the cDNA or gDNA that made up the material.

V lost 1 base and J 4 bases, leaving 7 bases between the germline ends. This CDR3 region has 13 residues. CDR1 and CDR2 from the germline V gene are SNHLY and FYNNEI. Sample: PBMCs or T cells enriched from blood (not recorded which). This chain uses TRBV2 with TRBJ1-2, with D possibly being TRBD1 (5 bases). The TCR sequence derives from a woman aged 45-65 years who had recovered from COVID-19. This CDR3 is CASSEGRVYGYTF. The CDR3 bases are TGTGCCAGCAGTGAAGGCAGGGTCTATGGCTACACCTTC. The complete variable domain, with remaining parts taken from reference TRBV2 and TRBJ1-2, reads EPEVTQTPSHQVTQMGQEVILRCVPISNHLYFYWYRQILGQKVEFLVSFYNNEISEKSEIFDDQFSVERPDGSNFTLKIRSTKLEDSAMYFCASSEGRVYGYTFGSGTRLTVV.